This T cell receptor (beta chain) was recovered during a study of blood T cell repertoires in COVID-19. At the level of the study: COVID-19 samples collected from the United States, Italy and Spain covered acute and convalescent phases. T cells, B-cell-depleted T cells, or PBMCs supplied cDNA or gDNA.

The CDR3 length is 14 residues. V lost 6 bases to trimming and J lost 2 bases, with 14 bases between them. Germline values: CDR1 MNHEY, CDR2 SVGAGI. Original methodology: Estimation of nucleated cell counts was performed using reference gene primer amplification. Method: immunoSEQ multiplex PCR; TCRdb's copy keeps in-frame clones and lacks some. The V and J calls and clone size were taken over from that table, and D and trimming were inferred from the DNA. The data show tens of thousands of clones, roughly 70% seen once. This sequence was found in a woman in her 70s with acute or convalescent COVID-19. V and J are TRBV6-5 and TRBJ2-7; D might be TRBD1 (6 bases). The specimen sequenced was peripheral blood. This CDR3 reads CASRAPGQTYEQYF. As DNA, the CDR3 is TGTGCCAGCAGAGCACCGGGACAAACCTACGAGCAGTACTTC.